These T cell receptor beta chains were read from a single sample in a study of CD8+ T cells in alopecia areata. Here immunoSEQ multiplex PCR was the method, and the copy in TCRdb shows in-frame clones only, minus some. Of about 120,000 clones in the sample, 61% are singletons; the top ten hold more than 5.5%. The specimen comprised CD4+ T cells sorted from blood, sampled at week 4, from a patient treated with tofacitinib. These receptors all stem from a human donor with alopecia areata. The CDR3 runs from the conserved cysteine through the conserved F or W. A D gene is named only where the DNA matches it firmly. Clone size is shown for a subset of rows, as once, few, many or a class of expanded clone.

>TRBJ1-1|.|TRBV19|.
CATAGRGMRNTEAFF
TGTGCCACTGCTGGCCGAGGGATGAGGAACACTGAAGCTTTCTTT
>TRBJ2-4|.|TRBV25-1|once
CASSEWAGGVNIQYF
TGTGCCAGCAGTGAATGGGCAGGAGGGGTCAACATTCAGTACTTC
>TRBJ1-5|.|TRBV30|.
CAWSGRGNQPQHF
TGTGCCTGGAGTGGCAGGGGCAATCAGCCCCAGCATTTT
>TRBJ2-7|.|TRBV27|.
CASGYWGEQYF
TGTGCCAGCGGCTATTGGGGCGAGCAGTACTTC
>TRBJ1-2|.|TRBV9|.
CASSVDHPNYGYTF
TGTGCCAGCAGCGTAGATCACCCTAACTATGGCTACACCTTC
>TRBJ2-1|TRBD1|TRBV30|.
CACDRDLRDEQFF
TGTGCCTGCGACAGGGACCTTCGCGATGAGCAGTTCTTC
>TRBJ1-5|.|TRBV28|.
CASSDLGQPQHF
TGTGCCAGCTCGGATCTCGGGCAGCCCCAGCATTTT
>TRBJ1-5|TRBD1|TRBV7-9|.
CASSWAGGNQPQHF
TGTGCCAGCAGCTGGGCAGGGGGAAATCAGCCCCAGCATTTT
>TRBJ1-1|.|TRBV20-1|.
CSAPVGVTAFF
TGCAGTGCGCCCGTTGGGGTGACAGCTTTCTTT
>TRBJ2-7|TRBD1|TRBV7-6|.
CASSLMGTGERSYEQYF
TGTGCCAGCAGCTTAATGGGGACAGGAGAAAGGTCCTACGAGCAGTACTTC
>TRBJ2-1|.|TRBV4-1|.
CASSQGWSEGNEQFF
TGCGCCAGCAGCCAGGGTTGGTCGGAGGGGAATGAGCAGTTCTTC
>TRBJ2-7|.|TRBV19|few
CASRVDGSSYEQYF
TGTGCCAGTAGGGTCGACGGGAGCTCCTACGAGCAGTACTTC
>TRBJ2-5|TRBD2|TRBV30|few
CAWSVGLAGRETQYF
TGTGCCTGGAGTGTGGGACTAGCGGGACGAGAGACCCAGTACTTC
>TRBJ1-6|.|TRBV11-2|.
CASSLGEDSPLHF
TGTGCCAGCAGCCTAGGGGAGGATTCACCCCTCCACTTT
>TRBJ2-3|TRBD2|TRBV28|few
CASRRLPGLARSSTDTQYF
TGTGCCAGCAGGCGCCTACCGGGACTAGCGAGATCTAGCACAGATACGCAGTATTTT
>TRBJ2-7|.|TRBV28|few
CASSSQTYEQYF
TGTGCCAGCAGTTCACAAACCTACGAGCAGTACTTC
>TRBJ2-5|.|TRBV5-1|.
CASSLEQGWETQYF
TGCGCCAGCAGCTTGGAGCAGGGTTGGGAGACCCAGTACTTC
>TRBJ2-4|.|TRBV19|.
CASKDGTAKNIQYF
TGTGCCAGTAAGGACGGGACAGCCAAAAACATTCAGTACTTC
>TRBJ2-3|.|TRBV29-1|.
CSAAQGPISQYF
TGCAGCGCGGCCCAGGGTCCCATCTCGCAGTATTTT
>TRBJ2-6|.|TRBV28|few
CAHSAPGANVLTF
TGTGCCCACTCGGCCCCCGGGGCCAACGTCCTGACTTTC
>TRBJ1-5|.|TRBV7-2|once
CASSPGRGDNQPQHF
TGTGCCAGCAGCCCTGGTAGGGGGGACAATCAGCCCCAGCATTTT
>TRBJ2-4|TRBD1|TRBV29-1|.
CSVEARTGSGRNIQYF
TGCAGCGTTGAAGCCCGGACAGGGAGTGGGAGAAACATTCAGTACTTC
>TRBJ2-5|TRBD1|TRBV5-4|.
CACSTGEETQYF
TGTGCCTGCTCGACAGGGGAAGAGACCCAGTACTTC
>TRBJ2-6|.|TRBV28|once
CASSVPFRFSGANVLTF
TGTGCCAGCAGTGTCCCTTTTAGATTTTCTGGGGCCAACGTCCTGACTTTC
>TRBJ2-5|TRBD2|TRBV7-2|.
CASSFRRGETQYF
TGTGCCAGCAGCTTCAGGCGGGGGGAGACCCAGTACTTC
>TRBJ1-5|TRBD1|TRBV30|.
CAWSVTTGEQPQHF
TGTGCCTGGAGTGTTACGACAGGGGAGCAGCCCCAGCATTTT
>TRBJ2-3|.|TRBV15|.
CATSRATGNTQYF
TGTGCCACCAGCAGAGCCACAGGGAATACGCAGTATTTT
>TRBJ2-7|.|TRBV4-2|few
CASSQDWRDYEQYF
TGTGCCAGCAGCCAAGATTGGAGGGACTACGAGCAGTACTTC
>TRBJ1-2|.|TRBV21-1|once
CASSKSQGLLYGYTF
TGTGCCAGCAGCAAATCACAGGGCCTCCTCTATGGCTACACCTTC
>TRBJ2-3|.|TRBV11-2|.
CASRTLAQADTQYF
TGTGCCAGCCGGACACTGGCACAGGCAGATACGCAGTATTTT
>TRBJ2-2|.|TRBV7-8|.
CASSLEVGWGRMNTGELFF
TGTGCCAGCAGCTTAGAAGTGGGGTGGGGACGGATGAACACCGGGGAGCTGTTTTTT
>TRBJ1-4|TRBD1|TRBV2|.
CASSGGQGRIEKLFF
TGTGCCAGCAGTGGAGGACAGGGACGAATCGAAAAACTGTTTTTT
>TRBJ2-3|TRBD2|TRBV29-1|.
CSVATSGGNTDTQYF
TGCAGCGTTGCCACTAGCGGGGGAAACACAGATACGCAGTATTTT
>TRBJ1-6|.|TRBV25-1|.
CASSSPGRSPLHF
TGTGCCAGCAGTTCGCCTGGGCGGTCACCCCTCCACTTT
>TRBJ2-1|.|TRBV15|.
CATSREVLRNNEQFF
TGTGCCACCAGCAGAGAGGTCCTAAGAAACAATGAGCAGTTCTTC
>TRBJ1-2|.|TRBV6-6|.
CASSQGPPWHGYTF
TGTGCCAGCAGCCAGGGACCGCCATGGCATGGCTACACCTTC
>TRBJ1-4|.|TRBV6-1|.
CASSIFTASNEKLFF
TGTGCCAGCAGCATATTCACAGCCTCTAATGAAAAACTGTTTTTT
>TRBJ1-2|.|TRBV29-1|once
CSVSRRYGYTF
TGCAGCGTTTCTCGCAGATATGGCTACACCTTC